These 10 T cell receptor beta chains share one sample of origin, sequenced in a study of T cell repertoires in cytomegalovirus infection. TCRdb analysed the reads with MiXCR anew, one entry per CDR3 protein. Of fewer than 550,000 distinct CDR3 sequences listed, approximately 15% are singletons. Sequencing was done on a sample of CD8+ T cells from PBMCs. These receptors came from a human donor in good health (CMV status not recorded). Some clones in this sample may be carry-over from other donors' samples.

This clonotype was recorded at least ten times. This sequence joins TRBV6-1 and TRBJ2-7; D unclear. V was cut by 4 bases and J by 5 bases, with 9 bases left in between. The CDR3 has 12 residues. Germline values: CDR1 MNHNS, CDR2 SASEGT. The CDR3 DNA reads TGTGCCAGCAGTGGGGGAAGAAACGAGCAGTACTTC. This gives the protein CASSGGRNEQYF.

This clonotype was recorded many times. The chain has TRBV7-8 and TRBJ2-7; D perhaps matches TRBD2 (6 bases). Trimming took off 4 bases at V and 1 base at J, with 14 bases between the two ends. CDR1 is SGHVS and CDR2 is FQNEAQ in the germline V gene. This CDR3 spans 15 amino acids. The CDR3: CASSSEGLVSYEQYF. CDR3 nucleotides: TGTGCCAGCAGCTCGGAGGGACTCGTTTCCTACGAGCAGTACTTC.

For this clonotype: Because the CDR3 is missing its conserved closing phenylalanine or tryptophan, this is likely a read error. Here the CDR3 reads CASSLAGSSYEQYL. The CDR3 DNA is TGTGCCAGCAGCTTAGCCGGAAGCTCCTACGAGCAGTACTTA. The V gene is TRBV7-4, the J gene TRBJ2-7; D is uncertain. The CDR3 totals 14 residues. Deletions cut 0 bases from V and 0 bases from J, with 6 bases between. CDR1 and CDR2 (germline): SGHVT, SQSDAQ.

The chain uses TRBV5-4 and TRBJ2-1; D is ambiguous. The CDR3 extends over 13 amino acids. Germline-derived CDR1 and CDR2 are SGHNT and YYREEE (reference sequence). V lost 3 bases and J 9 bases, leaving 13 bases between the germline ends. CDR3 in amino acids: CASSSSPDGEQFF. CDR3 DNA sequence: TGTGCCAGCAGCTCCAGCCCAGATGGTGAGCAGTTCTTC. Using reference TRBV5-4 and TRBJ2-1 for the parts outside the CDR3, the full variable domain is ETGVTQSPTHLIKTRGQQVTLRCSSQSGHNTVSWYQQALGQGPQFIFQYYREEENGRGNFPPRFSGLQFPNYSSELNVNALELDDSALYLCASSSSPDGEQFFGPGTRLTVL.

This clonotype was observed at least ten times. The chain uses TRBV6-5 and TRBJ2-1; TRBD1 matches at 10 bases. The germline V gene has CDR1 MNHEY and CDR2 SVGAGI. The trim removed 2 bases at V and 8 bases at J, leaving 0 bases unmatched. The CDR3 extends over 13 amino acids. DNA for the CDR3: TGTGCCAGCAGTTACGGGACAGGGGATGAGCAGTTCTTC. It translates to CASSYGTGDEQFF.

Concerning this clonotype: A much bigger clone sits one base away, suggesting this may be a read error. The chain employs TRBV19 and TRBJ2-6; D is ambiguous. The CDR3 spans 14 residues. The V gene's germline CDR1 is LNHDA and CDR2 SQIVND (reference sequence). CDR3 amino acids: CASSDISGVNVLTF. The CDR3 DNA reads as TGTGCCAGTAGTGACATCTCTGGGGTCAACGTCCTGACTTTC.

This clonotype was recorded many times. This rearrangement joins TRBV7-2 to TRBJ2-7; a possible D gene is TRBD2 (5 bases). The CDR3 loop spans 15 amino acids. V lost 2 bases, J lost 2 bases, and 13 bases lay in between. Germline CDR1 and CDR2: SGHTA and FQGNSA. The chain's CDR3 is CASSLWGGSTYEQYF. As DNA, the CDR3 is TGTGCCAGCAGCTTATGGGGTGGGAGTACCTACGAGCAGTACTTC.

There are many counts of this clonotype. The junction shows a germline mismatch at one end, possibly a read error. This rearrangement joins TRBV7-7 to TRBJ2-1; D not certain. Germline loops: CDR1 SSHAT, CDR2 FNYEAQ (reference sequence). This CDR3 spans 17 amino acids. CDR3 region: CASSLEPPTSSYNEQFF. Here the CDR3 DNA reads TGTGCTAGCAGCTTAGAGCCCCCGACGAGCTCCTACAATGAGCAGTTCTTC.

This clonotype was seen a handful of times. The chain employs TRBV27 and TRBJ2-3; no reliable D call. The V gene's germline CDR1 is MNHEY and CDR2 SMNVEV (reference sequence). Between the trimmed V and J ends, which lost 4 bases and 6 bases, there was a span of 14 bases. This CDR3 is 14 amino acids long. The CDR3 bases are TGTGCCAGCAGTTCAGCCCTAGAGGTGGATACGCAGTATTTT. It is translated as CASSSALEVDTQYF.

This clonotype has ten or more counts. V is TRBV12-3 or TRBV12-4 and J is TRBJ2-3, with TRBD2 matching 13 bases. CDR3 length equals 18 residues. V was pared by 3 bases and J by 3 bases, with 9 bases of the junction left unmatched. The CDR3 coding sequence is TGTGCCAGCAGTTTTACACTAGCGGGGGGGCCGGGTACAGATACGCAGTATTTT. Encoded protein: CASSFTLAGGPGTDTQYF.